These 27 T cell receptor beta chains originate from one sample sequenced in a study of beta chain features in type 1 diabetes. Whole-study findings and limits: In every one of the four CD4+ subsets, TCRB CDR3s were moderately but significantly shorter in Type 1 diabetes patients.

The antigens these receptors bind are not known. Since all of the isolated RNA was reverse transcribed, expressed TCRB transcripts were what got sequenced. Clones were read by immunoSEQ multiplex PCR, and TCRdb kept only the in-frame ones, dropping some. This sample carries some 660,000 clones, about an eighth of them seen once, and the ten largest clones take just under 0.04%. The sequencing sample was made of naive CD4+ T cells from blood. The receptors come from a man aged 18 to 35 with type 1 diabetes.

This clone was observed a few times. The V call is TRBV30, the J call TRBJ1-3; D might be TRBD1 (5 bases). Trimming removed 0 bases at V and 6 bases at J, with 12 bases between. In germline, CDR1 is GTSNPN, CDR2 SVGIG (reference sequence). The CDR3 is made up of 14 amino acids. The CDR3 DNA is TGTGCCTGGAGTGTATTAACAGGATTAAACACCATATATTTT. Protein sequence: CAWSVLTGLNTIYF. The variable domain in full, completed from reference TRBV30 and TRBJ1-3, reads SQTIHQWPATLVQPVGSPLSLECTVEGTSNPNLYWYRQAAGRGLQLLFYSVGIGQISSEVPQNLSASRPQDRQFILSSKKLLLSDSGFYLCAWSVLTGLNTIYFGEGSWLTVV.

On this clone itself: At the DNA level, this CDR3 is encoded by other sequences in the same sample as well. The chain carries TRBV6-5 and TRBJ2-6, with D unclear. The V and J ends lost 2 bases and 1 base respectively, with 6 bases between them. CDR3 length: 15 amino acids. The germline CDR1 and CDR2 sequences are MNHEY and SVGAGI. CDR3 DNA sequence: TGTGCCAGCAGTTACAGAGGTTCTGGGGCCAACGTCCTGACTTTC. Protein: CASSYRGSGANVLTF.

In DNA, the CDR3 is TGTGCCAGCAGTTTCTCTATCCGGGACCGTCTTTGGGGCGGGAACTATGGCTACACCTTC. Protein sequence: CASSFSIRDRLWGGNYGYTF. The genes are TRBV27 and TRBJ1-2; D perhaps matches TRBD1 (5 bases). The CDR3 covers 20 residues. Trimming removed 3 bases from V and 2 bases from J, with 28 bases in between. Germline V gene lookup returns CDR1 MNHEY and CDR2 SMNVEV (reference sequence).

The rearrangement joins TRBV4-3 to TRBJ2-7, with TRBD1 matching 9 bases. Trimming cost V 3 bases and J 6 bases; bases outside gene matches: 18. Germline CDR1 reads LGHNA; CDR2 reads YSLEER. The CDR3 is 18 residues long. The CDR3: CASSHSFLGGQGIGEQYF. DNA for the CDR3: TGCGCCAGCAGCCACTCCTTTTTAGGGGGACAGGGCATCGGCGAGCAGTACTTC.

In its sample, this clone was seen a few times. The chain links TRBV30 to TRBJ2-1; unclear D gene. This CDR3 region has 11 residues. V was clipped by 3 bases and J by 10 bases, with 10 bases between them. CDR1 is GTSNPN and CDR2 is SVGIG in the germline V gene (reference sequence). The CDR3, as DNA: TGTGCCTGGAGCGCTACGCGGGAGCAGTTCTTC. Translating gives CAWSATREQFF.

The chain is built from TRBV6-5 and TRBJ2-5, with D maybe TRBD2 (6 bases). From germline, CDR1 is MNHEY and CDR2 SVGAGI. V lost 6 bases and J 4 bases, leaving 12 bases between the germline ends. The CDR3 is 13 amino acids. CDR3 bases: TGTGCCAGCAGGAGGGAGGCGATAGAGACCCAGTACTTC. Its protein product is CASRREAIETQYF.

CDR3 sequence reads: CASSLGGLRRADEQYF. The CDR3 DNA is TGTGCCAGCAGCTTAGGCGGACTGAGAAGGGCGGACGAGCAGTACTTC. The chain recombines TRBV13 with TRBJ2-7; tentatively, D is TRBD2 (5 bases). The V end lost 0 bases, the J end lost 5 bases, and 17 bases lay between the germline ends. Germline lookup yields CDR1 PRHDT and CDR2 FYEKMQ (reference sequence). The CDR3 runs 16 residues. The full variable domain, in which reference TRBV13 and TRBJ2-7 provide the parts outside the CDR3, is AAGVIQSPRHLIKEKRETATLKCYPIPRHDTVYWYQQGPGQDPQFLISFYEKMQSDKGSIPDRFSAQQFSDYHSELNMSSLELGDSALYFCASSLGGLRRADEQYFGPGTRLTVT.

This CDR3 is CASSPIQGEDTEAFF. CDR3 in DNA: TGTGCCAGCTCACCTATACAGGGGGAGGACACTGAAGCTTTCTTT. The J gene is TRBJ1-1, the V gene TRBV18; 8 positions match TRBD1. This CDR3 is built from 15 residues. Germline lookup yields CDR1 KGHSH and CDR2 LQKENI. The junction had 6 bases not matched to a gene; V was cut back by 3 bases and J by 3 bases.

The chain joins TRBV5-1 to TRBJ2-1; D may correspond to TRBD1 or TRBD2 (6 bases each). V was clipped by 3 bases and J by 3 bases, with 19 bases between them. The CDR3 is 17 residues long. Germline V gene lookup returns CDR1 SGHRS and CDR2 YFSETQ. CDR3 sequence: CASSSTPGAPLYNEQFF. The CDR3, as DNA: TGCGCCAGCAGCTCGACTCCGGGGGCCCCGCTCTACAATGAGCAGTTCTTC.

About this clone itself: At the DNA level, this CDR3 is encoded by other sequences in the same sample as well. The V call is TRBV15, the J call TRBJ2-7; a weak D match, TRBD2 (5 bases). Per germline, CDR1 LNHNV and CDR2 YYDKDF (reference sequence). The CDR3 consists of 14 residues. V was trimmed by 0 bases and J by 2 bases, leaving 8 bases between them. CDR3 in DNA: TGTGCCACCAGCAGAGATGCGGGCCCCTACGAGCAGTACTTC. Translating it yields CATSRDAGPYEQYF.

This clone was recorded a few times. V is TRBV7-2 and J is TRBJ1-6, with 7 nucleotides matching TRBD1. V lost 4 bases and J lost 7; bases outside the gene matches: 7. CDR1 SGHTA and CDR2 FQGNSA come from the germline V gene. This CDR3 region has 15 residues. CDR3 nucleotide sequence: TGTGCCAGCAGCTACTTGAGGGGGCTCAATTCACCCCTCCACTTT. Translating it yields CASSYLRGLNSPLHF.

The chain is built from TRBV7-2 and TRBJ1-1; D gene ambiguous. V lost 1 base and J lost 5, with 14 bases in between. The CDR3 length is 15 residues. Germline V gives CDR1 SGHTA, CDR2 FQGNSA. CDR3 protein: CASSLVASSGTEAFF. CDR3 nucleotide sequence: TGTGCCAGCAGCTTAGTAGCCAGCTCGGGGACTGAAGCTTTCTTT. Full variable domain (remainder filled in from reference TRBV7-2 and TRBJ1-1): GAGVSQSPSNKVTEKGKDVELRCDPISGHTALYWYRQSLGQGLEFLIYFQGNSAPDKSGLPSDRFSAERTGGSVSTLTIQRTQQEDSAVYLCASSLVASSGTEAFFGQGTRLTVV.

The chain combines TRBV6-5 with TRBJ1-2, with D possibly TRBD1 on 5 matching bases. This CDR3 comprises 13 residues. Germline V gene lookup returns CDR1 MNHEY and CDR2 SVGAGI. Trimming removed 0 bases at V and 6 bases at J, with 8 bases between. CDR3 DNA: TGTGCCAGCAGTTACTCTGGGGGTCATGGCTACACCTTC. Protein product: CASSYSGGHGYTF.

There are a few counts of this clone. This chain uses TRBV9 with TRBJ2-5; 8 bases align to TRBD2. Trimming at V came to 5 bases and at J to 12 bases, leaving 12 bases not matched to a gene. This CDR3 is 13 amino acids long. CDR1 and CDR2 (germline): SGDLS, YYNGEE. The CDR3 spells CASSFGLAGTKYF. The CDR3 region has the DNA TGTGCCAGCAGTTTTGGACTAGCCGGAACCAAGTACTTC.

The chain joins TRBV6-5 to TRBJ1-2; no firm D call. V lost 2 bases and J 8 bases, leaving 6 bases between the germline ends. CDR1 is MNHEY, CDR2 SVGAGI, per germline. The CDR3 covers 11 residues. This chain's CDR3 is CASSYIGGYTF. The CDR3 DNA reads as TGTGCCAGCAGTTACATAGGGGGCTACACCTTC.

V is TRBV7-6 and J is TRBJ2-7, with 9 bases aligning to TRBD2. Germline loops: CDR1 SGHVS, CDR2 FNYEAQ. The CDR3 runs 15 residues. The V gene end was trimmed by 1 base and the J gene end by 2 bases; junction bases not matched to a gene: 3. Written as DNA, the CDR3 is TGTGCCAGCAGCTTAGGGTCTAGCGGGGCCTACGAGCAGTACTTC. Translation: CASSLGSSGAYEQYF.

CDR3 sequence reads: CASSLRRSGANVLTF. In nucleotides, the CDR3 is TGTGCCAGCAGTCTGCGGAGGTCTGGGGCCAACGTCCTGACTTTC. The chain links TRBV6-5 to TRBJ2-6; perhaps TRBD2 as D (5 bases). The V end was cut by 5 bases, the J end by 1 base, with 9 bases between. The CDR3 consists of 15 residues. Germline V gives CDR1 MNHEY, CDR2 SVGAGI.

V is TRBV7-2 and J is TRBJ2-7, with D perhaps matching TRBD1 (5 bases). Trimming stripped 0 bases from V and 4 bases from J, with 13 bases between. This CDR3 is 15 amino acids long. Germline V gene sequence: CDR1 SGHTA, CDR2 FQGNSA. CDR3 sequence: CASSLALGARYEQYF. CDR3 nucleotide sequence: TGTGCCAGCAGCTTAGCGCTTGGGGCCCGGTACGAGCAGTACTTC.

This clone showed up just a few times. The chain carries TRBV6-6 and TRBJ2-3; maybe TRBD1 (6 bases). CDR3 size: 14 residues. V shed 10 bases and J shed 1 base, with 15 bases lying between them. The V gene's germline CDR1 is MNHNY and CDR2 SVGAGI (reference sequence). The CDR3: CATMGAIGTDTQYF. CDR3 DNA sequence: TGTGCCACCATGGGGGCTATTGGCACAGATACGCAGTATTTT.

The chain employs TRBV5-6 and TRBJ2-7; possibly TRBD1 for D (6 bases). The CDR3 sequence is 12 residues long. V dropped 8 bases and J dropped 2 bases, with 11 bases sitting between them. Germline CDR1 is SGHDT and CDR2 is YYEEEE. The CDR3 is CASSPGAYEQYF. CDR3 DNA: TGTGCCAGTTCTCCAGGGGCCTACGAGCAGTACTTC.

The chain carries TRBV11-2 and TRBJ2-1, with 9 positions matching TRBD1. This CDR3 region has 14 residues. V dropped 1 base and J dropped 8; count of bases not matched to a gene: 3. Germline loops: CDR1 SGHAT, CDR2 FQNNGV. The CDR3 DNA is TGTGCCAGCAGCTTAGGGGACAGGGCCCATGAGCAGTTCTTC. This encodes CASSLGDRAHEQFF.

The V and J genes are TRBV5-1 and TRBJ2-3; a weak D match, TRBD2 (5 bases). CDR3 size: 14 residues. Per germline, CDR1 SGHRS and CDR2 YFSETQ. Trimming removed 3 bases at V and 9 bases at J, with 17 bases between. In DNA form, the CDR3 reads TGCGCCAGCAGCTCCCCCCCCACTAGTACAACGCAGTATTTT. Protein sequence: CASSSPPTSTTQYF. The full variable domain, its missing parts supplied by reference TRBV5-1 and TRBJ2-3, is KAGVTQTPRYLIKTRGQQVTLSCSPISGHRSVSWYQQTPGQGLQFLFEYFSETQRNKGNFPGRFSGRQFSNSRSEMNVSTLELGDSALYLCASSSPPTSTTQYFGPGTRLTVL.

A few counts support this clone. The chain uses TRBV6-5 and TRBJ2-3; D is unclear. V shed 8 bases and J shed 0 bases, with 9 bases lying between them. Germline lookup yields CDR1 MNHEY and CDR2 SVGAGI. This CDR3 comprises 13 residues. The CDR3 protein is CASRGASTDTQYF. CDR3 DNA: TGTGCCAGCCGCGGAGCGAGCACAGATACGCAGTATTTT.

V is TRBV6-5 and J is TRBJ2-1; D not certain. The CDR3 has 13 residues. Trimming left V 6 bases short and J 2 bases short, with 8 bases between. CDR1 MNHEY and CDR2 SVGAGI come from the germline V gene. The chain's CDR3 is CASRRMPYNEQFF. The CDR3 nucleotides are TGTGCCAGCAGGCGGATGCCCTACAATGAGCAGTTCTTC.

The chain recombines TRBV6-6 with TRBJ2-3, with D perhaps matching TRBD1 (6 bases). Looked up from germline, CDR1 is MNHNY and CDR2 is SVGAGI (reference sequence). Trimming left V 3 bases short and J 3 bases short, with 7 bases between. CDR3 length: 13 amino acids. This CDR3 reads CASSYQGTDTQYF. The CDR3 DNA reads TGTGCCAGCAGTTATCAGGGGACAGATACGCAGTATTTT.

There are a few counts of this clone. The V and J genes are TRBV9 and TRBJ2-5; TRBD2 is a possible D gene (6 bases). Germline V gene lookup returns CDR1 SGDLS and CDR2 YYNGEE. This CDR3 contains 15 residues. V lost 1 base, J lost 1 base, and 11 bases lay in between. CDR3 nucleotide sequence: TGTGCCAGCAGCGTACAGGGACTGCTCCAAGAGACCCAGTACTTC. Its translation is CASSVQGLLQETQYF.

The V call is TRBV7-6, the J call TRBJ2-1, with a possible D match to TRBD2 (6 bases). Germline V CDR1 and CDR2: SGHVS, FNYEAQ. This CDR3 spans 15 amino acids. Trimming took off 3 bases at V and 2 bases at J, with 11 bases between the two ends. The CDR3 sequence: CASSFGGITYNEQFF. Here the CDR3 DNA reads TGTGCCAGCAGCTTCGGCGGGATCACCTACAATGAGCAGTTCTTC.